The 4 T cell receptor beta chains listed next were all sequenced from one sample in a study of T cell responses to AZD1222 COVID-19 vaccine. Libraries were prepared by immunoSEQ multiplex PCR; TCRdb keeps only in-frame clonotypes and omits some of them. The table includes over 45,000 clones, roughly 80% detected once. The sample was peripheral blood, taken on day 0 of AZD1222 vaccination. The source of these receptors is an adult in good health.

This clone appeared a single time. The chain has TRBV5-1 and TRBJ2-5; D unclear. Germline CDR1 and CDR2: SGHRS and YFSETQ. The CDR3 is made up of 14 amino acids. Trimming removed 2 bases at V and 4 bases at J, with 12 bases between. This CDR3 is CASSFPRRPETQYF. The CDR3 coding sequence is TGCGCCAGCAGCTTCCCCCGCCGACCAGAGACCCAGTACTTC.

In its sample, this clone was seen a few times. The genes are TRBV28 and TRBJ2-7; tentatively, D is TRBD1 (6 bases). Germline-derived CDR1 and CDR2 are MDHEN and SYDVKM. V lost 10 bases and J 6 bases, leaving 16 bases between the germline ends. The length of the CDR3 is 12 residues. CDR3 nucleotides: TGTGCCAAATCGACAGGAAGAGGCGAGCAGTACTTC. Translation: CAKSTGRGEQYF. Full variable domain (remainder filled in from reference TRBV28 and TRBJ2-7): DVKVTQSSRYLVKRTGEKVFLECVQDMDHENMFWYRQDPGLGLRLIYFSYDVKMKEKGDIPEGYSVSREKKERFSLILESASTNQTSMYLCAKSTGRGEQYFGPGTRLTVT.

In its sample, this clone was seen a few times. The rearrangement links TRBV2 to TRBJ2-7; D could derive from TRBD1 or TRBD2 (5 bases each). The V gene's germline CDR1 is SNHLY and CDR2 FYNNEI. The CDR3 has 10 residues. V gave up 6 bases and J gave up 6 bases, with 6 bases separating them. The CDR3 loop reads CASRRGEQYF. The CDR3 region has the DNA TGTGCCAGCAGGAGGGGCGAGCAGTACTTC.

The chain employs TRBV11-2 and TRBJ2-5; D gene unclear. V lost 3 bases and J lost 0, with 2 bases in between. The CDR3 covers 12 residues. The germline CDR1 and CDR2 sequences are SGHAT and FQNNGV. The DNA for the CDR3 is TGTGCCAGCAGCTTGTACCAAGAGACCCAGTACTTC. Its translation: CASSLYQETQYF.